The following is a T cell receptor (beta chain) sequence with its context. The sample belongs to a study of T cells in localized non-small cell lung cancer. TCRdb keeps only in-frame clones here, not all; method: immunoSEQ multiplex PCR. The sample has roughly 38,000 clones; about four fifths are singletons. The CDR3 spans 16 residues. V lost 0 bases and J lost 2; bases outside the gene matches: 6. CDR1 is SGDLS, CDR2 YYNGEE, per germline. This chain connects TRBV9 to TRBJ2-7, with 9 bases that match TRBD1. The clonotype comes from a male donor at least 60 years old with stage III squamous cell lung carcinoma. The sequencing used peripheral blood, collected before any cancer treatment. CDR3 bases: TGTGCCAGCAGCGTAGGTATAGGGGACAGGGCCTACGAGCAGTACTTC. Its protein is CASSVGIGDRAYEQYF. The entire variable domain, with the rest obtained from reference TRBV9 and TRBJ2-7, is as follows: DSGVTQTPKHLITATGQRVTLRCSPRSGDLSVYWYQQSLDQGLQFLIQYYNGEERAKGNILERFSAQQFPDLHSELNLSSLELGDSALYFCASSVGIGDRAYEQYFGPGTRLTVT.